This T cell receptor beta chain was sequenced for a study of blood T cell repertoires in COVID-19. Turning to the study itself: From T cells, B-cell-depleted T cells, or PBMCs came the material, which was cDNA or gDNA.

Germline V gives CDR1 SGHTA, CDR2 FQGNSA. The CDR3 consists of 15 residues. The V and J ends lost 1 base and 6 bases respectively, with 13 bases between them. Followed over time, Seattle patients had been enrolled while infection was active. Authors' methods: Reference gene primer amplification yielded estimated nucleated cell counts. Profiling relied on immunoSEQ multiplex PCR, and the TCRdb table lists in-frame clones only, not all of them. D and trimming come from the DNA, and the V and J calls and clone size come from that table. Here the sample spans about 170,000 clones, around nine tenths being singletons.

V gene TRBV7-2 combines with J gene TRBJ2-1, with a tentative D call TRBD1 (5 bases). The specimen was peripheral blood. This TCR came from an elderly woman with COVID-19, enrolled during active disease. The CDR3 bases are TGTGCCAGCAGCTTAGGGTGGGGCACGGGCAATGAGCAGTTCTTC. It encodes CASSLGWGTGNEQFF.